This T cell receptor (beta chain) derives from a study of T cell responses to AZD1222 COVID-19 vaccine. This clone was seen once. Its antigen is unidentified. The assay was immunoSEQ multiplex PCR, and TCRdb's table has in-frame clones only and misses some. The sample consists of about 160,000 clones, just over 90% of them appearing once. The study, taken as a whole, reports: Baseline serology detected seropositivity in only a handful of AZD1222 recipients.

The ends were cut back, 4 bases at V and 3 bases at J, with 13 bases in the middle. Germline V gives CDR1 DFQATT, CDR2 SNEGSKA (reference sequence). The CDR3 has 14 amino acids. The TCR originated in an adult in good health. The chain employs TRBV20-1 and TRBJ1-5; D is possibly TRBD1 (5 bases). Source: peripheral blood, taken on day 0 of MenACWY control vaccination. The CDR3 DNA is TGCAGTGCTACTGACCTGGGGCCCAATCAGCCCCAGCATTTT. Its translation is CSATDLGPNQPQHF.